This T cell receptor (beta chain) derives from a study of vaccination and CD4 T cells after COVID-19. Sequenced with the Oncomine TCR Beta short-read assay was DNA taken from cultured CD4+ T cells. Researchers extracted genomic DNA from CD4+ T cells that had been cultured. Using its own MiXCR run on the PCR reads, TCRdb lists one record per CDR3 protein. The sample has some 1,600 distinct CDR3 sequences, around 70% seen once. The table lists this clonotype with a few counts. Its antigen is unknown. The DNA is left out, because the CDR3 cannot be placed on it with certainty; the CDR3 is given as TCRdb lists it. Including both end residues, the CDR3 is 13 amino acids long. CDR1 and CDR2 from the germline V gene are SEHNR and FQNEAQ (reference sequence). Treatment specified: roughly 10-day PBMC culture with coronavirus spike peptide pools or control peptides (ViraFEST assay).

Source: CD4+ T cells from blood, cultured in vitro, taken after SARS-CoV-2 vaccination. J is TRBJ1-2 and V is TRBV7-9; the DNA was not compared with TRBD1, the D call given in the table. This clonotype was obtained from a human donor who had recovered from COVID-19. The CDR3 region is CASSLVGTGIIIF.